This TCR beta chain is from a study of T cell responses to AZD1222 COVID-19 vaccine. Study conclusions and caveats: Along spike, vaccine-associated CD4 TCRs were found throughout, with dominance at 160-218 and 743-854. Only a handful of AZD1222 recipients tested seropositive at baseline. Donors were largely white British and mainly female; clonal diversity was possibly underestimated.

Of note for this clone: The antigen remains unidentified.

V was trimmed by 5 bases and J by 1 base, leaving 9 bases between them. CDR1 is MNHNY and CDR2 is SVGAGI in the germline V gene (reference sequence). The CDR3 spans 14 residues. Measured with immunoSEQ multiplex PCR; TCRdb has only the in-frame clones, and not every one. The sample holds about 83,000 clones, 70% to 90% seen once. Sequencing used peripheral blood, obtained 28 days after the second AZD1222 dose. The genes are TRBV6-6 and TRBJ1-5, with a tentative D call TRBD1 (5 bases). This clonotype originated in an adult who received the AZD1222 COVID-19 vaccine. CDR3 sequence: CASSRRGSNQPQHF. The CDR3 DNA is TGTGCCAGCAGTCGCCGGGGGAGCAATCAGCCCCAGCATTTT.